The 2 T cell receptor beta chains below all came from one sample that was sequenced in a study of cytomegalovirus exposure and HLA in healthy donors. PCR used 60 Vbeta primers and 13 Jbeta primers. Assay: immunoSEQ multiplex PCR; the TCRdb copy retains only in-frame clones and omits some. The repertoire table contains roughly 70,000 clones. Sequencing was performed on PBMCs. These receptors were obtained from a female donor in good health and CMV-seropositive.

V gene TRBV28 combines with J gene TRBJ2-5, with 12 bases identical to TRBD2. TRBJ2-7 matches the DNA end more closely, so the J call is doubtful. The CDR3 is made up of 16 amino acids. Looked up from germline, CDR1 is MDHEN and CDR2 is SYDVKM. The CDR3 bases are TGTGCCAGCAGTTTACCACTAGCGGGGGGCAGGTACGAGCAGTACTTC. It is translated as CASSLPLAGGRYEQYF.

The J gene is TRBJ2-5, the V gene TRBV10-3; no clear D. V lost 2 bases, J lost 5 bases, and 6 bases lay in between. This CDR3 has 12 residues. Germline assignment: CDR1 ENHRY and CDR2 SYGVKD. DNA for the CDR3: TGTGCCATCAGTGAGGCGCGGGAGACCCAGTACTTC. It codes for CAISEARETQYF.